The 24 T cell receptor beta chains below were found in one sample sequenced in a study of T-cell reconstitution after alpha-beta-depleted transplantation in children. The TCRbeta library incorporated unique molecular identifiers. TCRdb reprocessed the PCR reads via MiXCR and lists one record per CDR3 protein. The sample contains 330,000 or so distinct CDR3 sequences, around 7.3% of which appear only once. Findings of the study overall: Once a year had passed after transplant, T-cell counts and diversity came mostly from newly produced T cells.

Antigens of these TCRs are unknown. The sample consisted of peripheral blood, taken 360 days after TCRalphabeta/CD19-depleted stem cell transplant. These receptors came from a female patient aged 2 to 10 who had a stem cell transplant for Fanconi anemia, so the T cells may come from the graft donor.

The sample holds many counts of this clonotype. The rearrangement uses TRBV6-5 and TRBJ1-6, with TRBD1 matching over 7 bases. Germline assignment: CDR1 MNHEY and CDR2 SVGAGI. The CDR3 contains 16 residues. V shed 0 bases, J shed 11 bases, and the junction held 10 bases outside the gene matches. The CDR3 is CASSYSSGSDRTPLHF. The CDR3 nucleotides are TGTGCCAGCAGTTACTCGTCCGGCTCGGACAGGACACCCCTCCACTTT.

The chain recombines TRBV5-5 with TRBJ1-1; D unclear. The CDR3 has 12 residues. The germline CDR1 and CDR2 sequences are SGHKS and YYEKEE (reference sequence). V lost 4 bases, J lost 3 bases, and 7 bases lay in between. The CDR3 coding sequence is TGTGCCAGCAGCCCCGGGCACACTGAAGCTTTCTTT. Translation: CASSPGHTEAFF.

Only a few counts were recorded for this clonotype. The chain uses TRBV18 and TRBJ2-5; D may be TRBD1 or TRBD2 (6 bases each). V was clipped by 5 bases and J by 5 bases, with 15 bases between them. Germline loops: CDR1 KGHSH, CDR2 LQKENI. The length of the CDR3 is 14 residues. The CDR3 spells CASSGGGTMETQYF. CDR3 DNA: TGTGCCAGCTCAGGAGGGGGAACCATGGAGACCCAGTACTTC.

This clonotype has at least ten counts. The chain has TRBV5-1 and TRBJ2-7; the match to TRBD1 covers 7 bases. Losses at the gene ends were 4 bases for V and 8 bases for J; bases not matched to a gene: 15. The CDR3 sequence is 15 residues long. The germline gives CDR1 SGHRS, CDR2 YFSETQ. The CDR3, as DNA: TGCGCCAGCAGCCGTACAGGGGCCACTGAGGCCCAGCAGTACTTC. Translating it yields CASSRTGATEAQQYF.

This clonotype has a count of ten or more. The J gene is TRBJ2-3, the V gene TRBV29-1; 10 nucleotides agree with TRBD2. Germline-derived CDR1 and CDR2 are SQVTM and ANQGSEA. The CDR3 runs to 15 residues. J lost 4 bases, V lost 4 bases, and 8 bases had no gene match. The chain's CDR3 is CSVVTLAGIADTQYF. In DNA, the CDR3 is TGCAGCGTTGTTACACTAGCGGGGATAGCAGATACGCAGTATTTT.

In this sample, this clonotype turned up many times. The J gene is TRBJ1-4, the V gene TRBV11-2; D is ambiguous. Germline loops: CDR1 SGHAT, CDR2 FQNNGV. V lost 3 bases and J 10 bases, leaving 21 bases between the germline ends. The CDR3 sequence is 16 residues long. This chain's CDR3 is CASSFSPESVSGKLFF. The CDR3 DNA follows: TGTGCCAGCAGCTTCAGCCCGGAATCGGTCTCCGGAAAACTGTTTTTT. The full variable domain, in which reference TRBV11-2 and TRBJ1-4 provide the parts outside the CDR3, is EAGVAQSPRYKIIEKRQSVAFWCNPISGHATLYWYQQILGQGPKLLIQFQNNGVVDDSQLPKDRFSAERLKGVDSTLKIQPAKLEDSAVYLCASSFSPESVSGKLFFGSGTQLSVL.

V usage is TRBV7-8 and J usage is TRBJ2-7; 8 bases line up with TRBD1. The J segment lost 5 bases and the V segment lost 5 bases, leaving 11 bases of the junction unmatched. The germline CDR1 and CDR2 sequences are SGHVS and FQNEAQ. This CDR3 contains 15 residues. As DNA, the CDR3 is TGTGCCAGCAGCACCCGGGACAGGCGACTTCACGAGCAGTACTTC. Translation: CASSTRDRRLHEQYF.

This clonotype has a count of ten or more. The chain is built from TRBV20-1 and TRBJ2-3; D might be TRBD1 or TRBD2, each matching 5 bases. Germline V gives CDR1 DFQATT, CDR2 SNEGSKA (reference sequence). This CDR3 region has 13 residues. The germline V and J ends were trimmed by 4 bases and 5 bases, with 13 bases remaining between them. Here the CDR3 DNA reads TGCAGTGCTACCGCCCCAGGGAGAGATACGCAGTATTTT. Protein sequence: CSATAPGRDTQYF.

This clonotype was recorded at least ten times. This chain connects TRBV9 to TRBJ2-7; the match to TRBD2 covers 13 bases. The trim removed 0 bases at V and 5 bases at J, leaving 2 bases unmatched. This CDR3 region has 15 residues. CDR1 and CDR2 from the germline V gene are SGDLS and YYNGEE. For the CDR3, the DNA is TGTGCCAGCAGCGTAGAAGGACTAGCGGGAGACGAGCAGTACTTC. Protein: CASSVEGLAGDEQYF. Combining the CDR3 with reference TRBV9 and TRBJ2-7 gives the whole variable domain DSGVTQTPKHLITATGQRVTLRCSPRSGDLSVYWYQQSLDQGLQFLIQYYNGEERAKGNILERFSAQQFPDLHSELNLSSLELGDSALYFCASSVEGLAGDEQYFGPGTRLTVT.

The chain employs TRBV18 and TRBJ1-6; the D gene is possibly TRBD1 (6 bases). Germline CDR1 is KGHSH and CDR2 is LQKENI. V was trimmed by 2 bases and J by 7 bases, leaving 15 bases between them. The CDR3 consists of 16 residues. CDR3 in amino acids: CASSPIGQGLNSPLHF. In nucleotides, the CDR3 is TGTGCCAGCTCACCAATTGGGCAGGGGCTGAATTCACCCCTCCACTTT.

This clonotype was counted only a few times. The chain carries TRBV6-5 and TRBJ1-1, with D possibly TRBD1 on 6 matching bases. V lost 2 bases, J lost 1 base, and 11 bases lay in between. CDR3 size: 15 residues. CDR1 and CDR2 from the germline V gene are MNHEY and SVGAGI. The CDR3 sequence is CASSYPGDGNTEAFF. CDR3 DNA sequence: TGTGCCAGCAGTTACCCAGGGGACGGGAACACTGAAGCTTTCTTT.

This clonotype was recorded many times. DNA of the CDR3: TGCAGTGCTAGAGATAGTACGGCGGGGGAGGTGTTCTTC. Translated: CSARDSTAGEVFF. This chain uses TRBV20-1 with TRBJ2-1; 7 nucleotides line up with TRBD2. CDR3 size: 13 residues. With V trimmed by 0 bases and J by 15 bases, 11 bases remained unmatched. Germline V lookup: CDR1 DFQATT, CDR2 SNEGSKA (reference sequence).

This clonotype was seen only a few times. This chain's CDR3 is CASSQDVRELDGYGYTF. CDR3 nucleotide sequence: TGTGCCAGCAGCCAAGACGTCAGGGAACTAGACGGATATGGCTACACCTTC. The chain couples TRBV4-2 to TRBJ1-2, with D tentatively TRBD1 (5 bases). Germline V gives CDR1 LGHNA, CDR2 YNFKEQ. Trimming shortened V by 0 bases and J by 5 bases, and 19 bases separated the two germline ends. The length of the CDR3 is 17 residues.

About this clonotype: One end of the junction does not line up with germline, which may come from a read error. The rearrangement uses TRBV28 and TRBJ2-6; 7 bases fit TRBD2. Germline loops: CDR1 MDHEN, CDR2 SYDVKM. The CDR3 totals 17 residues. CDR3 loop: CASSMGGSHSGVNVLTF. CDR3 in DNA: TGTGCCAGCAGCATGGGAGGGTCCCACTCTGGGGTCAACGTCCTGACTTTC.

This clonotype was seen at least ten times. The CDR3, as DNA: TGTGCCAGCAGTTATAGCGGCCCATCTCAAGAGACCCAGTACTTC. Translation: CASSYSGPSQETQYF. This chain connects TRBV28 to TRBJ2-5; perhaps TRBD2 as D (6 bases). The CDR3 covers 15 residues. Germline V gene data show CDR1 as MDHEN and CDR2 as SYDVKM. Trimming took 4 bases from V and 2 from J, leaving 14 bases between them.

This clonotype appeared many times. V and J are TRBV15 and TRBJ2-7; unclear D gene. Trimming removed 0 bases from V and 8 bases from J, with 8 bases in between. There are 12 residues in the CDR3. CDR1 LNHNV and CDR2 YYDKDF come from the germline V gene (reference sequence). The CDR3 protein is CATSRELGQQYF. The CDR3 coding sequence is TGTGCCACCAGCAGAGAGCTAGGACAGCAGTACTTC.

This clonotype was detected ten times or more. This sequence joins TRBV29-1 and TRBJ2-7, with a tentative D call TRBD1 (6 bases). V gave up 6 bases and J gave up 3 bases, with 15 bases separating them. The CDR3 loop spans 13 amino acids. CDR1 SQVTM and CDR2 ANQGSEA come from the germline V gene. Here the CDR3 DNA reads TGCAGCGTCGCACAGGGTTCGGGCTACGAGCAGTACGTC. It codes for CSVAQGSGYEQYV.

This clonotype came up a few times. The gene calls are TRBV5-1 and TRBJ2-3; D not resolved. V was pared by 0 bases and J by 6 bases, with 8 bases between. The CDR3 spans 13 residues. The germline CDR1 and CDR2 sequences are SGHRS and YFSETQ. The CDR3 here is CASSLEASDTQYF. Here the CDR3 DNA reads TGCGCCAGCAGCTTGGAGGCATCCGATACGCAGTATTTT.

The chain carries TRBV28 and TRBJ1-1; perhaps TRBD1 as D (5 bases). The V gene lost 6 bases and the J gene lost 7 bases, with 12 bases spanning the gap. This CDR3 is 12 amino acids long. Germline loops: CDR1 MDHEN, CDR2 SYDVKM. The CDR3, as DNA: TGTGCCAGCAGACGGACATGGGGTGAAGCTTTCTTT. Encoded protein: CASRRTWGEAFF.

In its sample, this clonotype was seen a few times. The chain has TRBV5-6 and TRBJ1-2, with TRBD1 identical over 7 bases. From germline, CDR1 is SGHDT and CDR2 YYEEEE. Losses at the gene ends were 2 bases for V and 6 bases for J; bases not matched to a gene: 13. The CDR3 extends over 16 amino acids. The chain's CDR3 is CASSFGGQTYRHGYTF. DNA for the CDR3: TGTGCCAGCAGCTTCGGGGGACAGACCTATAGACATGGCTACACCTTC.

The sample holds many counts of this clonotype. The chain is built from TRBV11-2 and TRBJ2-1, with D hard to call. Germline V lookup: CDR1 SGHAT, CDR2 FQNNGV. The V end was cut by 5 bases, the J end by 3 bases, with 26 bases between. The CDR3 covers 19 residues. DNA of the CDR3: TGTGCCAGCAGCCCCCCGCCGTCTAGTGCAATCAACATCTACAATGAGCAGTTCTTC. This gives the protein CASSPPPSSAINIYNEQFF.

This clonotype has only a few counts. This rearrangement joins TRBV6-1 to TRBJ2-7, with 8 bases identical to TRBD1. The CDR3 has 15 residues. Germline values: CDR1 MNHNS, CDR2 SASEGT. The V segment lost 6 bases and the J segment 7 bases; nucleotides outside the gene matches: 14. CDR3 in amino acids: CASSRGTGVAGEQYF. CDR3 nucleotide sequence: TGTGCCAGCAGCCGAGGGACAGGAGTCGCCGGGGAGCAGTACTTC.

V gene TRBV30 combines with J gene TRBJ2-1, with no clear D. The V end was cut by 6 bases, the J end by 0 bases, with 9 bases between. The CDR3 is made up of 13 amino acids. The germline CDR1 and CDR2 sequences are GTSNPN and SVGIG (reference sequence). CDR3 in DNA: TGTGCCTGTAGGCACCTCTCCTACAATGAGCAGTTCTTC. Translation gives CACRHLSYNEQFF.

V usage is TRBV7-9 and J usage is TRBJ2-3, with no clear D. V shed 1 base and J shed 7 bases, with 12 bases lying between them. Germline V CDR1 and CDR2: SEHNR, FQNEAQ (reference sequence). CDR3 length equals 14 residues. The CDR3 loop is CASSLESQTNTQYF. Here the CDR3 DNA reads TGTGCCAGCAGCTTAGAATCACAGACGAATACGCAGTATTTT. The full variable domain, in which reference TRBV7-9 and TRBJ2-3 provide the parts outside the CDR3, is DTGVSQNPRHKITKRGQNVTFRCDPISEHNRLYWYRQTLGQGPEFLTYFQNEAQLEKSRLLSDRFSAERPKGSFSTLEIQRTEQGDSAMYLCASSLESQTNTQYFGPGTRLTVL.